The 23 T cell receptor beta chains given below trace back to one sample, sequenced in a study of sequential checkpoint blockade in melanoma. TCRdb's copy holds only in-frame clones and misses some; the assay was immunoSEQ multiplex PCR. The table shows about 13,000 clones, with more than 70% occurring only once. Described treatment: randomized to nivolumab then ipilimumab (arm A) or the reverse (arm B). The material was CD8+ T cells sorted from blood (inferred from file names), obtained from a patient given nivolumab and ipilimumab in sequence. The receptors derive from a human patient with melanoma. Some clones in this sample may be carry-over from other donors' samples.

J is TRBJ1-5 and V is TRBV27; no clear D. With 5 bases removed from V and 5 bases from J, the gap between germline ends came to 10 bases. CDR3 length: 13 amino acids. From germline, CDR1 is MNHEY and CDR2 SMNVEV (reference sequence). CDR3 nucleotide sequence: TGTGCCAGCAGTCCGGTCGGGTATCAGCCCCAGCATTTT. It encodes CASSPVGYQPQHF.

This rearrangement joins TRBV10-3 to TRBJ1-1; D unresolved. CDR3 size: 13 residues. V dropped 1 base and J dropped 1 base, with 4 bases sitting between them. Germline V gene sequence: CDR1 ENHRY, CDR2 SYGVKD. Written as DNA, the CDR3 is TGTGCCATCAGTGAGTGGCCGAACACTGAAGCTTTCTTT. Translated: CAISEWPNTEAFF.

The chain links TRBV7-2 to TRBJ1-5; D call uncertain. The germline gives CDR1 SGHTA, CDR2 FQGNSA. With 1 base removed from V and 0 bases from J, the gap between germline ends came to 7 bases. The CDR3 sequence is 15 residues long. DNA of the CDR3: TGTGCCAGCAGCTTAGGAGGTTATAGCAATCAGCCCCAGCATTTT. Its protein product is CASSLGGYSNQPQHF.

The chain uses TRBV19 and TRBJ1-2; D possibly corresponds to TRBD1 (6 bases). V lost 6 bases, J lost 8 bases, and 25 bases lay in between. The length of the CDR3 is 16 residues. Germline V gene lookup returns CDR1 LNHDA and CDR2 SQIVND (reference sequence). CDR3 sequence: CASSLMGTTEGSGYTF. CDR3 coding DNA: TGTGCCAGTAGCCTCATGGGGACAACCGAAGGAAGCGGCTACACCTTC.

V is TRBV4-1 and J is TRBJ2-7; weak D call: TRBD2 (5 bases). V was pared by 4 bases and J by 1 base, with 8 bases between. The CDR3 has 13 residues. Germline-derived CDR1 and CDR2 are MGHRA and YSYEKL. CDR3 sequence (DNA): TGCGCCAGCAGCCGCGGGCTTTCCTACGAGCAGTACTTC. Residues: CASSRGLSYEQYF.

CDR3 protein: CATSRERASGYEQYF. The CDR3 nucleotides are TGTGCCACCAGCAGAGAGAGGGCTAGCGGGTACGAGCAGTACTTC. V is TRBV15 and J is TRBJ2-7, with 8 bases matching TRBD2. CDR1 and CDR2 from the germline V gene are LNHNV and YYDKDF (reference sequence). There are 15 residues in the CDR3. V gave up 0 bases and J gave up 4 bases; unmatched junction bases: 5.

The chain is built from TRBV5-1 and TRBJ1-1; D is unclear. In germline, CDR1 is SGHRS, CDR2 YFSETQ. The CDR3 is 13 residues long. The germline V and J ends were trimmed by 4 bases and 1 base, with 8 bases remaining between them. The CDR3 is CASSTPGNTEAFF. In nucleotides, the CDR3 is TGCGCCAGCAGCACACCAGGGAACACTGAAGCTTTCTTT.

This clone was observed a few times. One end of the junction is discordant with germline, which a read error may explain. The sample carries other DNA sequences with the same CDR3. J is TRBJ1-1 and V is TRBV7-2; D is uncertain. This CDR3 is built from 13 residues. Germline-derived CDR1 and CDR2 are SGHTA and FQGNSA. CDR3 nucleotide sequence: TGCGCCAGCAGCCCTAATAGGAACACTGAAGCTTTCTTT. This codes for CASSPNRNTEAFF.

The chain joins TRBV7-9 to TRBJ2-2; D is ambiguous. Per the germline V gene, CDR1 is SEHNR and CDR2 is FQNEAQ (reference sequence). The V end was cut by 3 bases, the J end by 6 bases, with 8 bases between. This CDR3 is built from 13 residues. The CDR3 here is CASSFKLAGELFF. CDR3 nucleotides: TGTGCCAGCAGCTTCAAATTAGCCGGGGAGCTGTTTTTT.

The table lists this clone with a few counts. J is TRBJ2-7 and V is TRBV7-9, with 8 bases fitting TRBD2. V was clipped by 5 bases and J by 2 bases; unmatched bases: 11. The CDR3 loop spans 16 amino acids. Germline CDR1 reads SEHNR; CDR2 reads FQNEAQ (reference sequence). Here the CDR3 reads CASSSKRGPIAYEQYF. DNA of the CDR3: TGTGCCAGCAGCAGCAAGCGGGGGCCTATAGCCTACGAGCAGTACTTC. Combining the CDR3 with reference TRBV7-9 and TRBJ2-7 gives the whole variable domain DTGVSQNPRHKITKRGQNVTFRCDPISEHNRLYWYRQTLGQGPEFLTYFQNEAQLEKSRLLSDRFSAERPKGSFSTLEIQRTEQGDSAMYLCASSSKRGPIAYEQYFGPGTRLTVT.

This clone was observed once. The chain is built from TRBV30 and TRBJ2-7, with TRBD1 as a possible D gene (6 bases). The germline V gene has CDR1 GTSNPN and CDR2 SVGIG (reference sequence). The CDR3 spans 15 residues. Trimming removed 0 bases at V and 2 bases at J, with 14 bases between. In nucleotides, the CDR3 is TGTGCCTGGAGTGTTGGCCAGGGGCAACCCTACGAGCAGTACTTC. Amino acid sequence: CAWSVGQGQPYEQYF.

This rearrangement joins TRBV7-9 to TRBJ1-2; D call uncertain. The CDR3 has 13 residues. Germline CDR1 is SEHNR and CDR2 is FQNEAQ (reference sequence). Trimming took off 2 bases at V and 8 bases at J, with 12 bases between the two ends. CDR3 in amino acids: CASSLTGNGGYTF. DNA of the CDR3: TGTGCCAGCAGCTTAACGGGGAATGGCGGCTACACCTTC.

The chain links TRBV27 to TRBJ2-1; the match to TRBD2 covers 9 bases. The CDR3 has 14 residues. The germline V gene has CDR1 MNHEY and CDR2 SMNVEV (reference sequence). V gave up 4 bases and J gave up 7 bases; unmatched junction bases: 5. In nucleotides, the CDR3 is TGTGCCAGCAGTTGGGGGACTAGCACGAATGAGCAGTTCTTC. Translating gives CASSWGTSTNEQFF.

The chain uses TRBV6-6 and TRBJ2-7; D gene ambiguous. This CDR3 contains 13 residues. The V and J ends lost 2 bases and 6 bases respectively, with 11 bases between them. The germline V gene has CDR1 MNHNY and CDR2 SVGAGI (reference sequence). The CDR3 spells CASSYPPGREQYF. Written as DNA, the CDR3 is TGTGCCAGCAGTTACCCCCCAGGTCGCGAGCAGTACTTC.

As concerns this clone: This is likely an artifact of a read error, given a far larger clone one base away. The same CDR3 arises from other DNA sequences in this sample as well. The gene calls are TRBV5-1 and TRBJ1-2, with a weak D call TRBD1 (6 bases). The germline CDR1 and CDR2 sequences are SGHRS and YFSETQ. This CDR3 contains 15 residues. The CDR3 loop is CASSLARQGSYGYTF. CDR3 nucleotide sequence: TGCGCCAGTAGCTTGGCAAGGCAGGGGAGCTATGGCTACACCTTC. Looking up the rest from reference TRBV5-1 and TRBJ1-2 gives the full variable domain: KAGVTQTPRYLIKTRGQQVTLSCSPISGHRSVSWYQQTPGQGLQFLFEYFSETQRNKGNFPGRFSGRQFSNSRSEMNVSTLELGDSALYLCASSLARQGSYGYTFGSGTRLTVV.

The J gene is TRBJ2-1, the V gene TRBV4-3; maybe TRBD1 (6 bases). The CDR3 runs 15 residues. Germline loops: CDR1 LGHNA, CDR2 YSLEER. The ends were cut back, 0 bases at V and 8 bases at J, with 14 bases in the middle. CDR3 nucleotides: TGCGCCAGCAGCCAAGATAGGGCGTACAGGGATGAGCAGTTCTTC. It translates to CASSQDRAYRDEQFF.

This clone was found a few times. This chain joins TRBV19 and TRBJ1-5; 9 nucleotides line up with TRBD1. The CDR3 has 15 amino acids. Looked up from germline, CDR1 is LNHDA and CDR2 is SQIVND (reference sequence). The V gene end was trimmed by 6 bases and the J gene end by 3 bases; junction bases not matched to a gene: 6. The CDR3 coding sequence is TGTGCCAGTAGCTTCCGGGACAGGGACAATCAGCCCCAGCATTTT. The encoded protein is CASSFRDRDNQPQHF.

As DNA, the CDR3 is TGTGCCAGCAGTGTCCTAGCGGGGAGCTCCGGGGAGCTGTTTTTT. Its protein product is CASSVLAGSSGELFF. The chain has TRBV6-5 and TRBJ2-2; 9 bases are shared with TRBD2. The CDR3 is 15 residues long. J lost 6 bases, V lost 5 bases, and 7 bases had no gene match. Germline lookup yields CDR1 MNHEY and CDR2 SVGAGI.

This clone was picked up a small number of times. V and J are TRBV19 and TRBJ1-5, with D possibly being TRBD1 (6 bases). V dropped 3 bases and J dropped 7 bases, with 16 bases sitting between them. Germline CDR1 is LNHDA and CDR2 is SQIVND (reference sequence). The CDR3 length is 15 residues. The CDR3 coding sequence is TGTGCCAGTAGTATTCCCGGGGGGCGCACACAGCCCCAGCATTTT. This codes for CASSIPGGRTQPQHF.

V usage is TRBV19 and J usage is TRBJ2-5; 8 nucleotides align to TRBD2. TRBJ2-7 matches the DNA end more closely, so the J call is doubtful. CDR1 LNHDA and CDR2 SQIVND come from the germline V gene (reference sequence). This CDR3 comprises 14 residues. CDR3 sequence (DNA): TGTGCCAGTAGCCCCGGGGGGGATGGGTACGAGCAGTACTTC. This gives the protein CASSPGGDGYEQYF.

This chain links TRBV30 with TRBJ2-3; a weak D match, TRBD2 (6 bases). The CDR3 sequence is 15 residues long. In germline, CDR1 is GTSNPN, CDR2 SVGIG (reference sequence). Trimming took 1 base from V and 0 from J, leaving 11 bases between them. The CDR3, as DNA: TGTGCCTGGAGTGATAGCGGTAGAAGCACAGATACGCAGTATTTT. Its translation is CAWSDSGRSTDTQYF.

V gene TRBV6-6 combines with J gene TRBJ1-4; D perhaps matches TRBD1 (5 bases). V dropped 2 bases and J dropped 8 bases, with 18 bases sitting between them. Per the germline V gene, CDR1 is MNHNY and CDR2 is SVGAGI (reference sequence). This CDR3 spans 16 amino acids. The CDR3 DNA sequence: TGTGCCAGCAGTTACGGGGACTCCGGGAATGGGGAAAAACTGTTTTTT. Its translation is CASSYGDSGNGEKLFF.

This chain connects TRBV6-1 to TRBJ2-7, with a weak D call TRBD1 (6 bases). The germline V and J ends were trimmed by 3 bases and 2 bases, with 11 bases remaining between them. Germline CDR1 and CDR2: MNHNS and SASEGT. This CDR3 is 14 amino acids long. CDR3 bases: TGTGCCAGCAGTGATAATGGACAGACCTACGAGCAGTACTTC. Amino acids: CASSDNGQTYEQYF.